The 24 T cell receptor beta chains below come from one sample, sequenced in a study of blood T cells in healthy people across ages. A second PCR, run for about 6 to 11 cycles, used a sample-barcoded 5' primer plus a J-beta primer mix. One entry per CDR3 protein, called by TCRdb with MiXCR from the 5' RACE reads. The sample yields 650,000 to 800,000 distinct CDR3 sequences, over 40% seen once. Source material: blood. Receptors were obtained from a woman of 80 years or more in good health.

This clonotype was detected many times. The chain is built from TRBV3-1 and TRBJ1-2; the D gene is possibly TRBD1 (6 bases). V was cut by 7 bases and J by 4 bases, with 13 bases left in between. This CDR3 contains 13 residues. The germline V gene encodes CDR1 LGHDT and CDR2 YNNKEL (reference sequence). The CDR3 nucleotides read TGTGCCAGCACCCAGGGGACACGCTATGGCTACACCTTC. Translating gives CASTQGTRYGYTF.

This clonotype was recorded a few times. The chain recombines TRBV29-1 with TRBJ1-1; a weak D match, TRBD1 (5 bases). In germline, CDR1 is SQVTM, CDR2 ANQGSEA. This CDR3 is 14 amino acids long. The ends were cut back, 0 bases at V and 5 bases at J, with 13 bases in the middle. This CDR3 is CSVEDKEGRTEAFF. The CDR3 nucleotides read TGCAGCGTTGAAGATAAGGAGGGGAGGACTGAAGCTTTCTTT.

This chain links TRBV14 with TRBJ1-5, with unresolved D. Trimming took off 2 bases at V and 5 bases at J, with 13 bases between the two ends. Germline values: CDR1 SGHDN, CDR2 FVKESK. CDR3 size: 15 residues. As DNA, the CDR3 is TGTGCCAGCAGCCAACGCGGCCACTTCGATCAGCCCCAGCATTTT. Its translation is CASSQRGHFDQPQHF.

The J gene is TRBJ2-1, the V gene TRBV2, with 9 bases identical to TRBD1. Germline V gene lookup returns CDR1 SNHLY and CDR2 FYNNEI. Trimming removed 8 bases from V and 13 bases from J; junction bases left unmatched: 6. The CDR3 has 11 amino acids. CDR3 sequence reads: CASGTGGLQFF. CDR3 sequence (DNA): TGTGCCAGCGGCACAGGGGGCCTCCAGTTCTTC.

Comments on this clonotype: A much more abundant neighbour one base away suggests this may be a read error. In DNA form, the CDR3 reads TGTGCCAGCAGAATGACAGATAACCATGGCTACACCTTC. This encodes CASRMTDNHGYTF. This chain uses TRBV27 with TRBJ1-2, with a possible D match to TRBD1 (5 bases). CDR1 MNHEY and CDR2 SMNVEV come from the germline V gene (reference sequence). The CDR3 covers 13 residues.

This clonotype was observed many times. The J gene is TRBJ2-1, the V gene TRBV10-3; the match to TRBD1 covers 7 bases. The CDR3 totals 14 residues. Germline V gene data show CDR1 as ENHRY and CDR2 as SYGVKD. Losses at the gene ends were 3 bases for V and 5 bases for J; bases not matched to a gene: 4. This chain's CDR3 is CAISEPDRDNEQFF. The CDR3 DNA is TGTGCCATCAGTGAACCTGACAGGGACAATGAGCAGTTCTTC.

The chain recombines TRBV29-1 with TRBJ2-5; D gene uncertain. V lost 3 bases, J lost 5 bases, and 16 bases lay in between. CDR3 length equals 14 residues. The germline CDR1 and CDR2 sequences are SQVTM and ANQGSEA. CDR3 protein: CSVDGYPIGETQYF. The CDR3 DNA follows: TGCAGCGTTGATGGATACCCCATCGGGGAGACCCAGTACTTC.

The V and J genes are TRBV4-3 and TRBJ2-5, with a weak D call TRBD1 (5 bases). The ends were cut back, 2 bases at V and 1 base at J, with 11 bases in the middle. CDR3 length: 15 residues. Germline loops: CDR1 LGHNA, CDR2 YSLEER. The CDR3 DNA is TGCGCCAGCAGCCAATGGGGCCGGCTCCAAGAGACCCAGTACTTC. Translating it yields CASSQWGRLQETQYF.

In its sample, this clonotype was seen many times. One base away lies a much larger clone, so this may be a sequencing read error. The chain couples TRBV28 to TRBJ2-1; 9 nucleotides agree with TRBD2. CDR1 is MDHEN, CDR2 SYDVKM, per germline. The CDR3 length is 15 residues. J was trimmed by 6 bases and V by 7 bases; bases with no gene match: 10. As DNA, the CDR3 is TGTGCCAGCACCACAAGACGAGCGGGAGGCAATGAGCAGTTCTTC. Encoded protein: CASTTRRAGGNEQFF.

This chain connects TRBV21-1 to TRBJ2-1; no check of the table's D call, TRBD2, against the DNA was made. The DNA end is more similar to TRBJ2-7, so the J call may be wrong. TRBV21-1 constitutes a pseudogene. CDR3 length: 16 residues. As DNA, the CDR3 is TGTGCCAGCAGCACGCAAACTAGCGGGGGATACAATGAGCAGTACTTC. The encoded protein is CASSTQTSGGYNEQYF.

Regarding this clonotype: This may be a read error: a much more frequent sequence differs by one nucleotide. The chain uses TRBV2 and TRBJ2-5; the D gene is possibly TRBD2 (6 bases). Trimming shortened V by 4 bases and J by 0 bases, and 9 bases separated the two germline ends. CDR3 length equals 14 residues. CDR1 and CDR2 from the germline V gene are SNHLY and FYNNEI. The CDR3 loop is CASSVEGDQETQYF. The CDR3 nucleotides are TGTGCCAGCAGTGTGGAGGGAGACCAAGAGACCCAGTACTTC.

This clonotype was detected once. The chain joins TRBV21-1 to TRBJ2-4; the table's D call, TRBD1, has no DNA check behind it. TRBV21-1 has pseudogene status. The CDR3 has 20 residues. CDR3 DNA sequence: TGTGCCAGCAGCGCCCGCCCGGGACAGGGGTCATCCGGGGCCAAAAACATTCAGTACTTC. Protein sequence: CASSARPGQGSSGAKNIQYF.

The table lists this clonotype with a few counts. V usage is TRBV20-1 and J usage is TRBJ1-5, with a possible D match to TRBD1 (6 bases). The germline V and J ends were trimmed by 0 bases and 2 bases, with 17 bases remaining between them. The CDR3 is 17 amino acids. Germline V CDR1 and CDR2: DFQATT, SNEGSKA (reference sequence). As DNA, the CDR3 is TGCAGTGCTAGAGATAGTCTGCTCCCAGGGGGCAATCAGCCCCAGCATTTT. It is translated as CSARDSLLPGGNQPQHF.

This clonotype was seen a handful of times. This chain links TRBV3-1 with TRBJ2-5; TRBD2 agrees at 8 bases. With 3 bases clipped from V and 12 bases from J, the junction kept 9 bases outside the gene matches. The CDR3 loop spans 13 amino acids. In germline, CDR1 is LGHDT, CDR2 YNNKEL (reference sequence). The CDR3 sequence: CASSHKGRREEYF. In nucleotides, the CDR3 is TGTGCCAGCAGCCATAAGGGACGGCGGGAGGAGTACTTC.

This clonotype has a count of ten or more. V gene TRBV5-1 combines with J gene TRBJ2-1, with 11 bases matching TRBD2. Trimming at V came to 0 bases and at J to 9 bases, leaving 5 bases not matched to a gene. Germline values: CDR1 SGHRS, CDR2 YFSETQ. The CDR3 is 15 amino acids. CDR3 sequence reads: CASSLGLAGLLEQFF. For the CDR3, the DNA is TGCGCCAGCAGCTTGGGACTAGCGGGGCTCCTTGAGCAGTTCTTC. The complete variable domain, with remaining parts taken from reference TRBV5-1 and TRBJ2-1, reads KAGVTQTPRYLIKTRGQQVTLSCSPISGHRSVSWYQQTPGQGLQFLFEYFSETQRNKGNFPGRFSGRQFSNSRSEMNVSTLELGDSALYLCASSLGLAGLLEQFFGPGTRLTVL.

This clonotype was detected many times. J is TRBJ2-5 and V is TRBV12-3 or TRBV12-4; a possible D gene is TRBD2 (6 bases). The CDR3 extends over 15 amino acids. V was shortened by 3 bases and J by 4 bases, with 15 bases between the two germline ends. CDR3 residues: CASSLYLAGTETQYF. The CDR3 DNA is TGTGCCAGCAGTTTGTATCTGGCGGGGACAGAGACCCAGTACTTC.

With regard to this clonotype: Just one base apart from a much larger clone, this may be a read error. The V call is TRBV30, the J call TRBJ2-1, with D tentatively TRBD1 (5 bases). The better agreement between TRBJ2-7 and the DNA end casts doubt on the J call. Germline CDR1 GTSNPN, CDR2 SVGIG (reference sequence). This CDR3 has 13 residues. In DNA, the CDR3 is TGTGCCTACACAGGAGCCCTATCCTACGAGCAGTACTTC. Its translation is CAYTGALSYEQYF.

A remark on this clonotype: This may arise from a read error, as a much more abundant clone is one base away. The CDR3 sequence: CASSQVLEQYF. The DNA for the CDR3 is TGTGCCAGCAGCCAAGTTCTTGAGCAGTACTTC. The genes are TRBV3-1 and TRBJ2-5; no definite D call. The V and J ends lost 1 base and 11 bases respectively, with 8 bases between them. The CDR3 has 11 residues. Germline V gene sequence: CDR1 LGHDT, CDR2 YNNKEL (reference sequence).

In this sample, this clonotype turned up once. V usage is TRBV7-2 and J usage is TRBJ2-1; TRBD1 is a possible D gene (6 bases). Germline V gene sequence: CDR1 SGHTA, CDR2 FQGNSA. V lost 4 bases and J 12 bases, leaving 19 bases between the germline ends. The CDR3 runs to 14 residues. Written as DNA, the CDR3 is TGTGCCAGCAGCTCACCGACAGGACCATCGAGGCAGTTCTTC. This codes for CASSSPTGPSRQFF.

The chain couples TRBV20-1 to TRBJ2-3, with D possibly matching TRBD2 (6 bases). The germline CDR1 and CDR2 sequences are DFQATT and SNEGSKA (reference sequence). The CDR3 contains 12 residues. Trimming took 6 bases from V and 2 from J, leaving 9 bases between them. The CDR3 loop is CSASSVTDTQYF. CDR3 nucleotides: TGCAGTGCGTCTAGCGTCACAGATACGCAGTATTTT.

The chain links TRBV6-5 to TRBJ2-3; no clear D gene. The CDR3 has 15 amino acids. V was cut by 2 bases and J by 0 bases, with 9 bases left in between. The germline V gene encodes CDR1 MNHEY and CDR2 SVGAGI. Written as DNA, the CDR3 is TGTGCCAGCAGTTACGACGCAGATAGCACAGATACGCAGTATTTT. Translation: CASSYDADSTDTQYF.

This clonotype appeared many times. The chain is built from TRBV14 and TRBJ2-3; D perhaps matches TRBD2 (6 bases). V was clipped by 4 bases and J by 4 bases, with 9 bases between them. Germline V gene lookup returns CDR1 SGHDN and CDR2 FVKESK. This CDR3 has 13 amino acids. The CDR3 protein is CASSRDFSDTQYF. CDR3 in DNA: TGTGCCAGCAGCCGGGACTTCTCAGATACGCAGTATTTT.

As concerns this clonotype: A much larger clonotype is one base distant, so this may be a read error. This sequence joins TRBV12-5 and TRBJ2-1; D not certain. V was trimmed by 2 bases and J by 5 bases, leaving 4 bases between them. This CDR3 has 12 residues. The germline gives CDR1 LGHNT, CDR2 FRNRAP. The CDR3 is CASGLLHNEQFF. As DNA, the CDR3 is TGTGCTAGTGGTTTGTTACACAATGAGCAGTTCTTC.

The sample holds a few counts of this clonotype. This chain links TRBV5-1 with TRBJ2-1; 8 nucleotides agree with TRBD2. CDR1 SGHRS and CDR2 YFSETQ come from the germline V gene. After removal of 1 base from V and 5 bases from J, the junction contained 8 bases not matched to a gene. The CDR3 has 16 residues. Here the CDR3 DNA reads TGCGCCAGCAGCTTGTCGACTAGCGCCATTAACAATGAGCAGTTCTTC. Translating it yields CASSLSTSAINNEQFF. The full variable domain, rest sourced from reference TRBV5-1 and TRBJ2-1, is KAGVTQTPRYLIKTRGQQVTLSCSPISGHRSVSWYQQTPGQGLQFLFEYFSETQRNKGNFPGRFSGRQFSNSRSEMNVSTLELGDSALYLCASSLSTSAINNEQFFGPGTRLTVL.